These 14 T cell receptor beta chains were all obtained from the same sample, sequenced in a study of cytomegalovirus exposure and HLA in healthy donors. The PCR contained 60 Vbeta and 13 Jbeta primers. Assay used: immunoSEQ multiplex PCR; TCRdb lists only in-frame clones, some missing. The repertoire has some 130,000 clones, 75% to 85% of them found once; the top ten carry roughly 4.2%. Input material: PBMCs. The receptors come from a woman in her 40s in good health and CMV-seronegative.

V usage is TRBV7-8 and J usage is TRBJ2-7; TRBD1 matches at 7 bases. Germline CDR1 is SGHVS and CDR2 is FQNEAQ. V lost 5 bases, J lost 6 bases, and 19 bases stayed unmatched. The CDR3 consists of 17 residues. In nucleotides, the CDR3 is TGTGCCAGCAGCGCCGGGCTTTTTAGCCAGGGGGTGGGCGAGCAGTACTTC. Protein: CASSAGLFSQGVGEQYF.

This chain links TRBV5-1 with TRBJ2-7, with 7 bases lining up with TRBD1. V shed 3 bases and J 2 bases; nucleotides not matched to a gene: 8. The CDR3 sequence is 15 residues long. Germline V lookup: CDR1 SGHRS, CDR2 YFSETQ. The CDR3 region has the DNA TGCGCCAGCAGCTCGGTGGGGACAGCCGCCTACGAGCAGTACTTC. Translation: CASSSVGTAAYEQYF.

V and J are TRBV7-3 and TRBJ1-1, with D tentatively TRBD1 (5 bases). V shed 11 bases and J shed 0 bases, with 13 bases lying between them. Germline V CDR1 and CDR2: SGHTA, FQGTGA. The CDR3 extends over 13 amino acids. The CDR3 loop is CACSVDMNTEAFF. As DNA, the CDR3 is TGTGCCTGTTCCGTGGACATGAACACTGAAGCTTTCTTT.

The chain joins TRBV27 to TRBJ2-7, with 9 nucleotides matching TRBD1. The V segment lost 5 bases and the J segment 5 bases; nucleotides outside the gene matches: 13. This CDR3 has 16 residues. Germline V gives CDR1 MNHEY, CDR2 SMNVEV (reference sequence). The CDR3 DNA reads TGTGCCAGCAGTAACCACCAGGGACAGGGTAGCCACGAGCAGTACTTC. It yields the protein CASSNHQGQGSHEQYF.

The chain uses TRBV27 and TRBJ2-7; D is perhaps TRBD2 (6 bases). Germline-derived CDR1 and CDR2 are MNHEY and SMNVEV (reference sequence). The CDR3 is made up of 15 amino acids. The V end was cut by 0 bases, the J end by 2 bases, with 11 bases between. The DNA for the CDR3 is TGTGCCAGCAGTTTATCTCTAGCGAAGGCCTACGAGCAGTACTTC. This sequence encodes CASSLSLAKAYEQYF.

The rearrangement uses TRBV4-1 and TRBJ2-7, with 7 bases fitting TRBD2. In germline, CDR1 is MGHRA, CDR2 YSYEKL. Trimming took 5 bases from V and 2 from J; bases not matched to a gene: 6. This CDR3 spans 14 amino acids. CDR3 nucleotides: TGCGCCAGCAGCGGGGCTAGCGGACCCTACGAGCAGTACTTC. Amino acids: CASSGASGPYEQYF.

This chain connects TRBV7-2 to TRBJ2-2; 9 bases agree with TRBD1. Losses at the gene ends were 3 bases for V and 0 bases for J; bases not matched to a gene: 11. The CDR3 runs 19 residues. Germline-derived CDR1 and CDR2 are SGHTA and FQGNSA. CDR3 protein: CASSFRGQGRSANTGELFF. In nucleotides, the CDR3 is TGTGCCAGCAGCTTCCGGGGACAGGGAAGGAGCGCGAACACCGGGGAGCTGTTTTTT.

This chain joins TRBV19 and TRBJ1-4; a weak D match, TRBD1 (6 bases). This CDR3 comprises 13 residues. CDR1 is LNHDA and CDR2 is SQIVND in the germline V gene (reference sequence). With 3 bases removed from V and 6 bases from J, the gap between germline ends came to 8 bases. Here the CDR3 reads CASSIRQDEKLFF. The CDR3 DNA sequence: TGTGCCAGTAGTATTCGACAGGATGAAAAACTGTTTTTT.

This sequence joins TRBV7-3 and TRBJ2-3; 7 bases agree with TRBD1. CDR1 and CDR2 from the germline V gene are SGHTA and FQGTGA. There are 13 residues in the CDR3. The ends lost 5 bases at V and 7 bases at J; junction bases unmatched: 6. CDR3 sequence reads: CASSTDRAYTQYF. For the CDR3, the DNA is TGTGCCAGCAGCACAGACAGGGCCTATACGCAGTATTTT.

CDR3 sequence: CASSLSGAHNEQFF. CDR3 DNA sequence: TGCGCCAGCAGCCTTAGCGGGGCACACAATGAGCAGTTCTTC. This rearrangement joins TRBV4-1 to TRBJ2-1; 8 bases agree with TRBD2. The CDR3 covers 14 residues. The J segment lost 5 bases and the V segment lost 4 bases, leaving 4 bases of the junction unmatched. In germline, CDR1 is MGHRA, CDR2 YSYEKL.

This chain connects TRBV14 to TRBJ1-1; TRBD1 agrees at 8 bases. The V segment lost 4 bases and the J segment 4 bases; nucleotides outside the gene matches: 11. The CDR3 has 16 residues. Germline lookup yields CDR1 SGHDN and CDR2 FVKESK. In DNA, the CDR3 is TGTGCCAGCAGCCTACGCAGGGGGCGGGGGTTCACTGAAGCTTTCTTT. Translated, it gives CASSLRRGRGFTEAFF.

The CDR3 region has the DNA TGTGCCAGCAGTAATATAGGGGGGGCCTACGAGCAGTACTTC. This codes for CASSNIGGAYEQYF. The chain carries TRBV6-6 and TRBJ2-7; D is perhaps TRBD2 (7 bases). The V end lost 5 bases, the J end lost 2 bases, and 13 bases lay between the germline ends. CDR3 length: 14 amino acids. Germline V gene data show CDR1 as MNHNY and CDR2 as SVGAGI (reference sequence).

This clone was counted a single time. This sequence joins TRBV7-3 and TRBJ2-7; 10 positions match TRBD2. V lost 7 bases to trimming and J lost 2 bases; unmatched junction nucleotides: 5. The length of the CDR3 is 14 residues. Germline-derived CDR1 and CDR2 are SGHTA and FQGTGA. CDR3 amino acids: CASILAGAPYEQYF. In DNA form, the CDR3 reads TGTGCCAGCATTCTAGCGGGAGCCCCCTACGAGCAGTACTTC.

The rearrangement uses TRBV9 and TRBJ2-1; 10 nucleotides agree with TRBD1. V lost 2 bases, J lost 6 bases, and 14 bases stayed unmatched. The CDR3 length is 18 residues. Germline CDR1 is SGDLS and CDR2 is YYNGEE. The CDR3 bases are TGTGCCAGCAGCGTTAACCCCTCCGGGACAGGGGTTCCCAATGAGCAGTTCTTC. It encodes CASSVNPSGTGVPNEQFF.